The 6 T cell receptor beta chains reported below all come from one sample, sequenced in a study of identifying expanded T cells in peripheral blood. Here immunoSEQ multiplex PCR was the method, and the copy in TCRdb shows in-frame clones only, minus some. The sample lists about 80,000 clones, less than 90% occurring once. The specimen was blood. The source is a person aged 18 to 70 in good health.

In this sample, this clone turned up once. The junction shows a germline mismatch at one end, possibly a read error. V gene TRBV28 combines with J gene TRBJ1-1, with D maybe TRBD1 (5 bases). Per germline, CDR1 MDHEN and CDR2 SYDVKM. This CDR3 contains 15 residues. CDR3 amino acids: CASRLTGGDNTEAFF. CDR3 nucleotides: TGTGCCAGCCGTTTAACTGGAGGGGACAACACTGAAGCTTTCTTT.

V and J are TRBV27 and TRBJ2-3; D might be TRBD2 (7 bases). V was shortened by 6 bases and J by 0 bases, with 25 bases between the two germline ends. The CDR3 has 19 residues. Germline loops: CDR1 MNHEY, CDR2 SMNVEV (reference sequence). The DNA of the CDR3 is TGTGCCAGCAGCTTTTCCGGGGGGTCCCGGACAGCTAGCACAGATACGCAGTATTTT. Amino acid sequence: CASSFSGGSRTASTDTQYF.

The V call is TRBV6-1, the J call TRBJ2-3, with 16 nucleotides matching TRBD2. J lost 5 bases, V lost 2 bases, and 13 bases had no gene match. Germline V gene data show CDR1 as MNHNS and CDR2 as SASEGT. The CDR3 has 20 amino acids. The CDR3 spells CASSEPGTSGRALMRDTQYF. The CDR3 DNA reads as TGTGCCAGCAGTGAACCCGGGACTAGCGGGAGGGCCCTAATGCGAGATACGCAGTATTTT.

This chain uses TRBV19 with TRBJ2-1; D possibly corresponds to TRBD2 (5 bases). The germline V gene encodes CDR1 LNHDA and CDR2 SQIVND (reference sequence). The V and J ends lost 3 bases and 9 bases respectively, with 15 bases between them. This CDR3 is built from 14 residues. The CDR3 is CASSIGVRWGEQFF. As DNA, the CDR3 is TGTGCCAGTAGTATCGGGGTCCGATGGGGTGAGCAGTTCTTC.

This chain connects TRBV28 to TRBJ1-5; D uncertain. Germline V CDR1 and CDR2: MDHEN, SYDVKM. V shed 2 bases and J shed 2 bases, with 4 bases lying between them. CDR3 size: 13 residues. CDR3: CASSLTGNQPQHF. DNA for the CDR3: TGTGCCAGCAGTTTAACAGGCAATCAGCCCCAGCATTTT.

CDR3 sequence: CASSLGLTRILAGVDTQYF. The CDR3 nucleotides read TGTGCCAGCAGCTTAGGCCTGACCCGGATACTAGCGGGGGTGGATACGCAGTATTTT. V gene TRBV11-3 combines with J gene TRBJ2-3; 11 nucleotides match TRBD2. The V segment lost 1 base and the J segment 6 bases; nucleotides outside the gene matches: 15. Germline V gives CDR1 SGHNT, CDR2 YENEEA. CDR3 length: 19 amino acids. The variable domain in full, completed from reference TRBV11-3 and TRBJ2-3, reads EAGVVQSPRYKIIEKKQPVAFWCNPISGHNTLYWYLQNLGQGPELLIRYENEEAVDDSQLPKDRFSAERLKGVDSTLKIQPAELGDSAVYLCASSLGLTRILAGVDTQYFGPGTRLTVL.